The sequence of this TCR beta chain was determined in a study of cytomegalovirus exposure and HLA in healthy donors (dated by TCRdb to about 2017). About the study as a whole: An earlier analysis of approximately 600 of the donors reported 250 to 300 Gb of sequence data and roughly 110 million unique TCR beta sequences from roughly 200 million T cells. In an earlier analysis of 587 of the donors, high-throughput TCR beta sequencing was used to judge whether each TCR beta V gene segment behaved as functional or pseudogenic. The genetic ancestry cluster associated with self-reported Caucasian donors included around four fifths of the roughly 390 genotyped donors. Every repertoire in the discovery cohort had been generated on one and the same sequencing platform. The study used immunosequencing to profile the T cell repertoires of approximately 640 subjects and linked those repertoires to cytomegalovirus serostatus. Among 300 to 500 genotyped donors of the cohort, an average of around 250,000 unique TCR beta nucleotide sequences was sequenced per donor, of which roughly 18% were non-productive. The number of typed donors differed by locus: about 629-630 for A, B, C, DRB1 and DQB1; 522 for DQA1; over 600 for DPA1; and some 470 for DPB1. About 300 gigabases of sequencing data and 80 million or so unique TCR sequences were included in an early release covering about 700 HLA-typed donors. In a later genetic analysis, genome-wide SNP genotypes for 398 of the 666 donors were used, and that subset was treated as a discovery cohort. A later analysis re-examined previously published TCR beta repertoires from just over 650 donors and added high-resolution HLA genotyping to investigate patterns of TCR occurrence. The study aimed to test whether signatures of past pathogen exposure could be identified by cataloging public T cell receptors. HLA typing covered class I and class II loci at four-digit resolution. The study combined high-throughput TCR immunosequencing, statistical association of individual TCRs with disease status, and machine learning to predict cytomegalovirus infection status. In addition to the first cohort of approximately 670 subjects, a separate validation cohort of around 110 different subjects was used. Roughly 5 DR-DQ haplotypes were handled as single units for association and clustering because linkage in the cohort was strong. In the later analysis, no new phenotypic data were used to find candidate immune exposures; instead, reliance was placed on TCR beta sequences and their occurrence across donors. Donor age, sex, ethnicity and CMV serostatus were compiled together with the repertoire data.

CDR1 and CDR2 are drawn from the germline V gene: SQVTM, ANQGSEA. V ends up 5 bases short and J 7 bases short, with an unmatched junction base count of 10. From the cysteine through the phenylalanine, the CDR3 covers 13 amino acids. This entry keeps only the CDR3 DNA: 39 bases, framed from base 1. Notes on this clone: Its target antigen remains unknown. The input lacks base qualities; no much larger clone sits a single base away.

General study outcomes and caveats: In the study, 164 TCR beta chains were listed as associated with cytomegalovirus. Specific HLA alleles were associated with around 18,000 TCR beta sequences at a false discovery rate of 0.05 in a later analysis. Most CMV-associated TCR beta chains appeared to be HLA-restricted in a later analysis, and the HLA associations seemed to be driven largely by CMV exposure. The only immune exposure information available for the cohort was CMV serostatus. Linkage disequilibrium might explain the correlated functional status among segregating V segments, but an unknown experimental factor could not be ruled out. In this cohort, only TCR beta chains were sequenced, and detectable features were limited by the absence of alpha or paired-chain data. A later genetic analysis reported fewer N-insertions in productive TCRs among donors in an Asian-associated ancestry cluster than the roughly 670-donor mean. When HLA alleles, especially DR and DQ, strongly co-occurred, TCR associations were difficult to assign to individual alleles. A cluster of highly shared sequence variants was judged likely to represent a technical artifact of the sequencing pipeline. The presence/absence analyses assumed that sequencing depth was roughly uniform across donors, and that assumption may not be true. Seventeen rarely observed V segments, including chromosome 9 orphons, were excluded from the earlier analysis of approximately 500 of the donors because counts were too low. According to the authors, the approach could potentially be generalized to other disease states and immunological phenotypes. In a later analysis, TCR association rates were found to vary across HLA loci, with the most associated TCRs seen for DRB1 alleles and the fewest for HLA-C alleles. In an earlier analysis of some 500 of the donors, most TCR beta V segments were observed in productive rearrangements about 90% or about 30% of the time, broadly matching IMGT annotations. Most TCR sequences were observed very rarely across donors, whereas some public TCRs were present in many individuals. Because some donors lacked HLA typing at each locus, the association tests relied only on the typed subset. Some IMGT-functional V segments, including TRBV6-2 and TRBV6-3, could not be distinguished by the 87-base-pair reads and were therefore excluded. According to a later analysis, parvovirus B19, influenza, CMV and Epstein-Barr virus appeared linked to several top co-occurrence clusters. In vitro tests confirmed that a few of the cytomegalovirus-associated TCR beta chains recognize cytomegalovirus antigens. In a later genetic analysis, a missense DCLRE1C variant was associated with V-gene and J-gene trimming of TCR beta chains, and the association was replicated in an independent cohort. A further reported finding was that TCR beta sequences accurately predicted the HLA-A and HLA-B alleles for most subjects in the first cohort. A later analysis found that HLA-associated TCR beta chains were more clonally expanded and had lower generation probabilities than equally common non-associated chains. In both the original and validation cohorts, the classifier was reported to diagnose cytomegalovirus status with high specificity and sensitivity.

Library preparation used the immunoSEQ multiplex PCR assay. The multiplex PCR relied on a mix of 60 forward primers for TCR Vbeta segments and 13 reverse primers for TCR Jbeta segments. Amplification of the CDR3 region of rearranged TCR beta genes was performed with a multiplex PCR assay on genomic DNA. Amplified TCR beta libraries were sequenced as 87-base-pair reads on the Illumina HiSeq System. The paper's data handling went like this. In a later analysis, 77 million or so unique TCR beta chains were counted across the approximately 640 repertoires, and approximately 11 million of these chains were shared by at least two donors. To remove PCR and sequencing errors, raw reads were error-corrected and collapsed into unique sequences using a nearest-neighbor algorithm that merged closely related sequences. CDR3 sequences were aligned to IMGT reference sequences to assign V, D and J gene segments. For a sequence to be retained, at least a six-nucleotide match to both a V gene segment and a J gene segment was required. A rearrangement was called productive if the CDR3 had no stop codons and remained in frame with V and J, and every other rearrangement was called non-productive. CDR3 was defined by IMGT convention, running from the second conserved V-encoded cysteine to the conserved J-encoded phenylalanine. The earlier analysis of roughly 590 of the donors excluded any sequence lacking an unambiguous match to a single V gene segment. In an earlier analysis of 500 to 750 of the donors, V segments were called functional above 56.7% productive rearrangements and were called segregating when the between-donor standard deviation exceeded 5%. A statistical classification framework was developed to diagnose cytomegalovirus status using the catalog of TCR beta chain sequences. A later analysis assigned V and J genes by comparing TCR nucleotide sequences with IMGT/GENE-DB human TR gene sequences. The TCRdist pipeline was used in a later analysis to assign CDR3 sequences and most-parsimonious VDJ recombination scenarios. In a later analysis, every TCR beta chain was defined by the combination of its CDR3 amino acid sequence and its V-gene family, and reads without a unique V-gene family were dropped. In a later analysis, around 650 highly shared, low-generation-probability nucleotide sequences were removed to address suspected cross-contamination and a sequencing artifact. For each public chain, a later analysis derived a clonal expansion index from normalized ranks of inferred template counts within each repertoire. In a later analysis, generation probabilities were computed using a VDJ recombination model fitted to out-of-frame rearrangements, and the results were checked against IGoR. Hypergeometric tests were used in a later analysis to score TCR-TCR, TCR-HLA and TCR-CMV co-occurrence, with a repertoire-size bias correction applied to the TCR pairs. In a later analysis, false discovery rates were estimated by permuting HLA or CMV assignments 20 times. A later analysis grouped co-occurring TCRs with DBSCAN, adding TCRdist sequence similarity when clustering within HLA-allele-positive subsets. Repertoires with fewer than 30,000 or more than 120,000 public chains were left out of co-occurrence clustering, as were five repertoires with anomalous nucleotide sharing. The source is immuneACCESS, and TCRdb retained only in-frame sequences with V and J called. Part of the clones is not carried over; for the studies checked, unresolved V genes explain less than half of this, and the remainder is unexplained. V and J calls and clone size are copied from that table; D and trimming were computed from the DNA. Within this sample are some 76,000 clones, with 80% to 90% of them counted one time only. Of the sample, 2% is held by the ten largest clones.

The cohort consisted of 600 to 700 healthy bone marrow donors. At the time of sampling, all cohort members were nominally healthy, though unrecorded immune exposures were likely present. The donor was CMV seronegative and was included in the group of over 300 seronegative cohort members. A peripheral blood sample was collected from each donor, and TCR beta sequencing was performed on peripheral blood mononuclear cells. Genomic DNA extraction from the blood cell samples was performed with the Qiagen DNeasy Blood Extraction Kit. The chain couples TRBV29-1 to TRBJ1-2; 7 bases in between match TRBD1. The sequencing sample was made of PBMCs. This sequence was found in a woman younger than 45 in good health and CMV-seronegative. The base sequence is TGCAGCGTTCTCCTACAGGGGATAGGTGGCTACACCTTC. Its amino acids are CSVLLQGIGGYTF.